The clone carrying this T cell receptor beta chain appeared many times. Its target is not known. Library construction for TCR beta used iRepertoire HTBI primers and Arm-PCR of CDR3 regions. TCRdb re-called the multiplex PCR reads through MiXCR, storing one row per CDR3 protein. The sample consists of around 500,000 distinct CDR3 sequences, around 13% of them appearing once. Time point: newly diagnosed GD, antithyroid drugs for less than 3 months. PBMC RNA was the source of the TCR library. This specimen belongs to a study of regulatory T cells in long-lasting Graves disease. Study-wide results and limits: TRBV28, TRBJ1-2 and TRBJ2-5 emerged as the favored segments in persistent disease. Persistent cases of Graves' showed reduced TCR diversity relative to newly diagnosed patients.

CDR1 and CDR2 (germline): SGHNT, YENEEA. V lost 5 bases to trimming and J lost 0 bases, with 15 bases between them. The CDR3 contains 16 residues. In addition, the sample was reused for a study of T cells in Graves' hyperthyroidism and ophthalmopathy. According to that study: Over 18 months, lack of ophthalmopathy progression marked Graves' hyperthyroidism as stable. Thyroid ultrasound, orbital computed tomography, clinical symptoms, and serum thyroxine and TRAb underpinned diagnoses.

The V call is TRBV11-3, the J call TRBJ2-3; no definite D call. The source is a woman in her twenties or thirties with Graves disease. The material sequenced was peripheral blood mononuclear cells (PBMCs), taken at new diagnosis, from a patient treated with antithyroid drugs. The CDR3 DNA sequence: TGTGCCAGCAGCCCCCGAGGACGGATTAGCACAGATACGCAGTATTTT. It yields the protein CASSPRGRISTDTQYF.